This T cell receptor (beta chain) comes out of a study of T cell responses to AZD1222 COVID-19 vaccine. General observations from the study: Of spike-specific TCRs, nearly half reportedly target regions left unmutated in variants.

This clone came up a few times. Antigen: not known. The germline V gene encodes CDR1 MDHEN and CDR2 SYDVKM. V was shortened by 4 bases and J by 0 bases, with 7 bases between the two germline ends. This CDR3 comprises 14 residues. The table came from immunoSEQ multiplex PCR; TCRdb's copy has only in-frame clones and leaves some out. The sample shows 140,000 to 150,000 clones, approximately 83% of them seen only once. The chain combines TRBV28 with TRBJ1-3; D is undetermined. The sample here was peripheral blood, taken on day 0 of AZD1222 vaccination. This TCR was sampled from an adult in good health. The CDR3 loop is CASSSPGSGNTIYF. The CDR3 coding sequence is TGTGCCAGCAGTTCCCCTGGCTCTGGAAACACCATATATTTT.